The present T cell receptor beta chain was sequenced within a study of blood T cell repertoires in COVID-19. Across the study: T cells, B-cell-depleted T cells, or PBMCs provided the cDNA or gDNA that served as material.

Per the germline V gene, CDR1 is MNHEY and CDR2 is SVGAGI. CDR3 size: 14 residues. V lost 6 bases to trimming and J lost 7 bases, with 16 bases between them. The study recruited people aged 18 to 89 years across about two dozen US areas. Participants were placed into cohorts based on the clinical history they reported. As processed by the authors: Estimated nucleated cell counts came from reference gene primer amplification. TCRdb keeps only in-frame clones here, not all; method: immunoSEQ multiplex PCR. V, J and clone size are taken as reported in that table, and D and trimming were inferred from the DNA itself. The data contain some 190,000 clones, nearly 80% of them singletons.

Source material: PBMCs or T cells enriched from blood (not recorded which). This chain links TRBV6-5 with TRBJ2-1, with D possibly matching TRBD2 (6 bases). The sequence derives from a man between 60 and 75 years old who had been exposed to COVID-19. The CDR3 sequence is CASSQTRLNNEQFF. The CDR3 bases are TGTGCCAGCAGCCAGACTAGATTGAATAATGAGCAGTTCTTC.